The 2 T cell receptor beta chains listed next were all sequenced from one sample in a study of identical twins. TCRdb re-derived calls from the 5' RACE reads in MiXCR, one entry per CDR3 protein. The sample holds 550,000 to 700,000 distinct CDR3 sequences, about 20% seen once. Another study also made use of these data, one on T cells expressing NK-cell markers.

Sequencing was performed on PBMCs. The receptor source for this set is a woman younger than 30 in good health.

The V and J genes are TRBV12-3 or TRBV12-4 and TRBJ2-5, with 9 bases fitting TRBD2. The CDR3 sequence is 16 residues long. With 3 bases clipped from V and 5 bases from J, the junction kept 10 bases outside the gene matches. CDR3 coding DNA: TGTGCCAGCAGTTTTGTGGCGGGGGGGGCCGAGGAGACCCAGTACTTC. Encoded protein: CASSFVAGGAEETQYF.

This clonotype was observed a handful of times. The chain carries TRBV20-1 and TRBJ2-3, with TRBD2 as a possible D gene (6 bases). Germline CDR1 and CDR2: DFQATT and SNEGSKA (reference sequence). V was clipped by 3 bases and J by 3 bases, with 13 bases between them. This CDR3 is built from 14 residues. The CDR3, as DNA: TGCAGTGCTAGTGAGGCGGGAAAGACAGATACGCAGTATTTT. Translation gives CSASEAGKTDTQYF.